This T cell receptor beta chain was captured by sequencing in a study of T-cell reconstitution after alpha-beta-depleted transplantation in children. This clonotype was picked up a small number of times. Unique molecular identifiers were incorporated into the prepared TCRbeta library. MiXCR, run by TCRdb on the PCR reads, gives a single entry per CDR3 protein. The sample holds about a million distinct CDR3 sequences, about 30% seen once. V dropped 4 bases and J dropped 4; count of bases not matched to a gene: 0. The CDR3 extends over 13 amino acids. Looked up from germline, CDR1 is SGHNT and CDR2 is YYREEE (reference sequence).

The sample in question was PBMCs, mostly from graft donor cells, obtained 360 days after TCRalphabeta/CD19-depleted stem cell transplant. This rearrangement joins TRBV5-4 to TRBJ2-2; 8 bases match TRBD1. This TCR was sampled from a boy younger than two who had a stem cell transplant for SCID, so the T cells may come from the graft donor. The CDR3 DNA reads as TGTGCCAGCAGCACAGGGGGCACCGGGGAGCTGTTTTTT. It is translated as CASSTGGTGELFF.